Listed below are T cell receptor delta chains from one sample, sequenced in a study of gamma-delta T cells after stem cell transplantation. TCRdb reprocessed the RT-PCR reads using CATT. The table records some 2,100 delta-chain clones, over 25% of them present only once. The sample comprised gamma-delta T cells. These TCRs come from a human donor. It is not recorded whose cells these are; they may come from a transplant donor. Each CDR3 is given with its conserved first and last residue. Each record gives: clone size, D gene, J gene, V gene, CDR3 protein, CDR3 DNA. D genes are given only for firm matches. Rows may omit the clone size; those that give it use once, few, many or a size class.

large,TRDD3,TRDJ1,TRDV2,CACDSLGDGGGTDKLIF,TGTGCCTGTGACTCCCTGGGGGATGGGGGGGGCACCGATAAACTCATCTTT
-,TRDD3,TRDJ1,TRDV1,CALGEKSLSYWGIRVDLIF,TGTGCTCTTGGGGAAAAGTCTCTCTCGTACTGGGGGATACGCGTCGACCTCATCTTT
medium-sized,-,TRDJ3,TRDV2,CACDAISWDTRQMFF,TGTGCCTGTGACGCCATATCCTGGGACACCCGACAGATGTTTTTC
hyperexpanded,TRDD3,TRDJ1,TRDV2,CACDKLGDRTDKLIF,TGTGCCTGTGACAAACTGGGGGACCGCACCGATAAACTCATCTTT
-,TRDD3,TRDJ1,TRDV2,CACDTVRSGGYAGYTDKLIF,TGTGCCTGTGACACCGTCCGATCTGGGGGATACGCCGGGTACACCGATAAACTCATCTTT
once,-,TRDJ1,TRAV29/DV5,CAASEAHGKLIF,TGTGCAGCAAGCGAGGCCCACGGTAAACTCATCTTT
once,TRDD3,TRDJ1,TRDV3,CAFNHARPSSLLGDKEDKLIF,TGTGCCTTTAACCACGCTCGGCCTTCCTCTCTACTGGGGGATAAAGAGGATAAACTCATCTTT
-,-,TRDJ1,TRDV3,CAFRGPYTDKLIF,TGTGCCTTTAGGGGGCCATACACCGATAAACTCATCTTT
-,-,TRDJ1,TRDV2,CACESLATGEFLERTAKLIF,TGTGCCTGTGAGAGCTTAGCTACTGGCGAATTCTTGGAAAGGACCGCTAAACTCATCTTT
-,TRDD2,TRDJ1,TRDV1,CALGDFPTSRFTDKLIF,TGTGCTCTTGGGGATTTTCCTACGAGTCGTTTCACCGATAAACTCATCTTT
-,-,TRDJ1,TRDV2,CACDTVGGLHTDKLIF,TGTGCCTGTGACACCGTGGGGGGACTCCACACCGATAAACTCATCTTT
medium-sized,TRDD3,TRDJ1,TRDV2,CACDTVTGGYANEGADKLIF,TGTGCCTGTGACACCGTAACTGGGGGATACGCCAATGAGGGGGCCGATAAACTCATCTTT
-,TRDD3,TRDJ1,TRDV2,CACDTTGGYGMYSTYGGTDKLIF,TGTGCCTGTGACACTACTGGGGGATACGGAATGTATAGTACTTACGGAGGGACCGATAAACTCATCTTT
few,TRDD3,TRDJ1,TRDV2,CACDTVGDPDKLIF,TGTGCCTGTGACACCGTGGGGGATCCCGATAAACTCATCTTT
few,TRDD3,TRDJ1,TRDV2,CACDTVGDTRINTDKLIF,TGTGCCTGTGACACCGTAGGGGATACGCGGATTAACACCGATAAACTCATCTTT
-,TRDD3,TRDJ1,TRDV2,CACDTVSAGGYEVTDKLIF,TGTGCCTGTGACACAGTCTCCGCAGGGGGATACGAAGTGACCGATAAACTCATCTTT
hyperexpanded,TRDD3,TRDJ1,TRDV2,CACDLLGVNTDKLIF,TGTGCCTGTGACCTACTGGGGGTTAACACCGATAAACTCATCTTT